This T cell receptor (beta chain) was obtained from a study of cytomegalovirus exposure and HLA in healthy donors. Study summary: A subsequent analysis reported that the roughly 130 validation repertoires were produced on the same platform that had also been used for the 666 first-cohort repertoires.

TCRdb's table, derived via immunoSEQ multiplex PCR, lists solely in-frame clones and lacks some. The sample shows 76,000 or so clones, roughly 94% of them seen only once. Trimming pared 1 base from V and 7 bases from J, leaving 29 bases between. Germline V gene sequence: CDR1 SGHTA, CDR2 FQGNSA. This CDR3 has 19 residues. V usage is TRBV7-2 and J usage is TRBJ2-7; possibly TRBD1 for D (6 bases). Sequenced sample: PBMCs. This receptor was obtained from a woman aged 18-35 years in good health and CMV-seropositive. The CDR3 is CASSLERGTGQGPSREQYF. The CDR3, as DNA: TGTGCCAGCAGCTTAGAGAGGGGCACTGGTCAGGGGCCCTCGCGGGAGCAGTACTTC.